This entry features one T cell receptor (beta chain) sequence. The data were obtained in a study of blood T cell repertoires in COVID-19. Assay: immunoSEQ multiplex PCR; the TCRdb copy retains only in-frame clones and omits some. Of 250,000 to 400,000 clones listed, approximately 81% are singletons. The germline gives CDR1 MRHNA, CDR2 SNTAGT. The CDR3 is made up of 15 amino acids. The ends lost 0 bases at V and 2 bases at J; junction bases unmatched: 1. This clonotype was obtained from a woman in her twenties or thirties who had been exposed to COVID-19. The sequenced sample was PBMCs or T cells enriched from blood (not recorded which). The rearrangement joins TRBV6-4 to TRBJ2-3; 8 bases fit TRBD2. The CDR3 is CASSDSAGATDTQYF. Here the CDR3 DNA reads TGTGCCAGCAGTGACTCAGCGGGGGCCACAGATACGCAGTATTTT.